The next 7 T cell receptor beta chains were all read from a single sample in a study of T-cell reconstitution after alpha-beta-depleted transplantation in children. TCRbeta library preparation incorporated unique molecular identifiers. TCRdb recomputed calls from the PCR reads with MiXCR, one row per CDR3 protein. Of approximately 45,000 distinct CDR3 sequences detected, about 50% appear once; the ten largest clones hold 30% to 40%. The input for sequencing was peripheral blood, taken before TCRalphabeta/CD19-depleted stem cell transplant. The source of these receptors is a boy under three years old with SCID, due to receive a stem cell transplant.

This clonotype was observed a handful of times. Relative to the germline gene, one junction end is altered; a read error may explain this. CDR3 nucleotide sequence: TGTGCCAGCAGCCCCCAGACCTCTGGGGCCAACTTCCTGACTTTC. Its translation: CASSPQTSGANFLTF. V is TRBV7-8 and J is TRBJ2-6; possible D gene TRBD1, 5 bases. Germline CDR1 SGHVS, CDR2 FQNEAQ. This CDR3 is 15 amino acids long.

The V call is TRBV2, the J call TRBJ2-4; a possible D gene is TRBD2 (6 bases). V shed 4 bases and J shed 14 bases, with 9 bases lying between them. Per the germline V gene, CDR1 is SNHLY and CDR2 is FYNNEI. This CDR3 has 10 residues. CDR3 region: CASSVPGEYF. CDR3 bases: TGTGCCAGCAGTGTCCCGGGAGAGTACTTC.

The chain combines TRBV7-2 with TRBJ2-7, with 8 bases aligning to TRBD2. CDR1 and CDR2 from the germline V gene are SGHTA and FQGNSA. The ends lost 7 bases at V and 5 bases at J; junction bases unmatched: 10. The CDR3 runs 14 residues. In DNA, the CDR3 is TGTGCCAGCATCTTGGCGGGGGGCAACCACGAGCAGTACTTC. Translation: CASILAGGNHEQYF. The full variable domain, its missing parts supplied by reference TRBV7-2 and TRBJ2-7, is GAGVSQSPSNKVTEKGKDVELRCDPISGHTALYWYRQSLGQGLEFLIYFQGNSAPDKSGLPSDRFSAERTGGSVSTLTIQRTQQEDSAVYLCASILAGGNHEQYFGPGTRLTVT.

This clonotype has just a few counts. This chain joins TRBV7-2 and TRBJ2-7, with D hard to call. V was trimmed by 2 bases and J by 3 bases, leaving 5 bases between them. The CDR3 loop spans 12 amino acids. The germline gives CDR1 SGHTA, CDR2 FQGNSA. CDR3 amino acids: CASSLLGYEQYF. The CDR3 region has the DNA TGTGCCAGCAGCTTACTCGGCTACGAGCAGTACTTC.

This clonotype has a handful of counts. V usage is TRBV12-3 or TRBV12-4 and J usage is TRBJ2-7; TRBD1 aligns across 8 bases. V lost 5 bases, J lost 2 bases, and 5 bases stayed unmatched. The CDR3 spans 14 residues. As DNA, the CDR3 is TGTGCCAGCAGTCCGGACAGGGATCCCTACGAGCAGTACTTC. It encodes CASSPDRDPYEQYF.

The chain carries TRBV7-6 and TRBJ2-7; 8 bases are shared with TRBD2. Germline V gene lookup returns CDR1 SGHVS and CDR2 FNYEAQ. CDR3 length equals 17 residues. The V gene end was trimmed by 5 bases and the J gene end by 2 bases; junction bases not matched to a gene: 14. The CDR3 loop reads CASSPSLGTSSTYEQYF. The CDR3 DNA follows: TGTGCCAGCAGCCCGTCGCTCGGGACTAGTAGCACCTACGAGCAGTACTTC.

This chain joins TRBV20-1 and TRBJ1-5; D ambiguous. Germline loops: CDR1 DFQATT, CDR2 SNEGSKA (reference sequence). The CDR3 is made up of 16 amino acids. The V end lost 1 base, the J end lost 1 base, and 14 bases lay between the germline ends. The CDR3: CSARGQVERSNQPQHF. CDR3 in DNA: TGCAGTGCTAGAGGTCAAGTTGAGAGAAGCAATCAGCCCCAGCATTTT.